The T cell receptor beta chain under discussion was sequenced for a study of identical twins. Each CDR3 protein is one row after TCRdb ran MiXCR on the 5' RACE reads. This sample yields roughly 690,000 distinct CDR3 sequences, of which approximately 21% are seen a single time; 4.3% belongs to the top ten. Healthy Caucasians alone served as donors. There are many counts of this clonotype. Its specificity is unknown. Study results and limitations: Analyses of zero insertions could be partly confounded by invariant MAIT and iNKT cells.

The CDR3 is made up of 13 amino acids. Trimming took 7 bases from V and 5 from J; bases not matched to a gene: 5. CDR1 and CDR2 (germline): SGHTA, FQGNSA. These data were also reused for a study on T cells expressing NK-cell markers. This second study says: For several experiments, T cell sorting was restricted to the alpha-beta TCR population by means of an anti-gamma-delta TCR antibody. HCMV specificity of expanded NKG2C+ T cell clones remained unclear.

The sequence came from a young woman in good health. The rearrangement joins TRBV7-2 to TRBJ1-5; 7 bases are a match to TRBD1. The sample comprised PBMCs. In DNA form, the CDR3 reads TGTGCCAGCACCGGACAGGACTATCAGCCCCAGCATTTT. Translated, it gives CASTGQDYQPQHF.